This T cell receptor beta chain derives from a study of blood T cell repertoires in COVID-19. About the research overall: From T cells, B-cell-depleted T cells, or PBMCs came the material, which was cDNA or gDNA.

Method: immunoSEQ multiplex PCR; TCRdb's copy keeps in-frame clones and lacks some. The table includes about 120,000 clones, about 85% detected once. The V and J ends lost 1 base and 6 bases, in that order; junction bases with no gene match: 5. CDR1 and CDR2 from the germline V gene are LNHNV and YYDKDF (reference sequence). CDR3 size: 16 residues. This chain connects TRBV15 to TRBJ2-2; TRBD1 agrees at 10 bases. Sequenced: peripheral blood. The sequence came from a man aged 55 to 70 with acute or convalescent COVID-19. CDR3 sequence reads: CATSRAVGTGAGELFF. CDR3 coding DNA: TGTGCCACCAGCAGAGCCGTCGGGACAGGGGCCGGGGAGCTGTTTTTT.